This T cell receptor beta chain was identified during a study of shared clonotypes between healthy human individuals. Study-level findings and limits: Genetic and exposure-history diversity was limited by the small donor number. Among donors, clonotype sharing was expected to be affected by sequencing depth.

Note on this clone: Its specificity is unknown.

This CDR3 comprises 18 residues. V lost 0 bases, J lost 1 base, and 18 bases lay in between. Germline CDR1 is LGHNA and CDR2 is YSLEER. CD45RO-negative cells were positively selected for CCR7, leaving out terminally differentiated effector memory CD45RA+ cells. Every one of the donors was a Caucasian adult that lived in Nashville, Tennessee. Deep level was the assay's run setting. Libraries were prepared by immunoSEQ multiplex PCR; TCRdb keeps only in-frame clonotypes and omits some of them. The repertoire consists of roughly 570,000 clones, with 98% occurring once and the leading ten covering more than 0.3%.

The clonotype originates from a man aged 25-45 years in good health. What was sequenced was naive CD8+ T cells sorted from blood. V usage is TRBV4-3 and J usage is TRBJ1-1, with a possible D match to TRBD1 (5 bases). The CDR3 region is CASSQDGTNENSNTEAFF. Here the CDR3 DNA reads TGCGCCAGCAGCCAAGATGGGACGAATGAGAATTCGAACACTGAAGCTTTCTTT.